This T cell receptor beta chain was observed in a study of early T cells in non-severe SARS-CoV-2 infection. About the study: From unsorted whole blood, bulk RNA was sequenced, and the chains remained unpaired.

Unique molecular identifiers were affixed to single, distinct cDNA molecules. MiXCR, run by TCRdb on the 5' RACE reads, gives a single entry per CDR3 protein. The table lists about 39,000 distinct CDR3 sequences, approximately 4% of them singletons. This clonotype was observed many times. Germline CDR1 reads SNHLY; CDR2 reads FYNNEI. This CDR3 region has 16 residues. V was shortened by 10 bases and J by 0 bases, with 16 bases between the two germline ends. The sequence was obtained from an adult who was a healthcare worker with PCR-confirmed SARS-CoV-2 infection or an uninfected control (not recorded which). Material: whole blood. The gene calls are TRBV2 and TRBJ2-6; D possibly corresponds to TRBD2 (5 bases). The CDR3 sequence: CATRTPGGSGANVLTF. Here the CDR3 DNA reads TGTGCCACCCGAACCCCAGGAGGCTCTGGGGCCAACGTCCTGACTTTC.